The 25 T cell receptor beta chains below come from one sample, sequenced in a study of shared clonotypes between healthy human individuals. Terminally differentiated effector memory CD45RA+ cells were left out of the naive CD8 fraction, which was CD45RO-negative and positively selected for CCR7. Produced via immunoSEQ multiplex PCR; TCRdb's table is partial and in-frame only. The sample gives fewer than 700,000 clones, roughly 96% of which show up once; 0.11% is in the top ten. Sequenced material: naive CD8+ T cells sorted from blood. These receptors came from a woman aged 30 to 39 in good health.

The chain has TRBV2 and TRBJ1-2; D call uncertain. The length of the CDR3 is 14 residues. The germline V gene has CDR1 SNHLY and CDR2 FYNNEI. V was clipped by 1 base and J by 5 bases, with 11 bases between them. CDR3 residues: CASSEDFGVYGYTF. The CDR3 coding sequence is TGTGCCAGCAGTGAAGATTTTGGGGTATATGGCTACACCTTC.

The rearrangement joins TRBV21-1 to TRBJ2-1. TRBV21-1 is a documented pseudogene. The CDR3 has 15 amino acids. The CDR3 nucleotides are TGTGCCACCACTTCCGTGGTGGGAATCAGGAATGAGCAGTTCTTC. Translating it yields CATTSVVGIRNEQFF.

As regards this clone: This sample also contains other DNA sequences that code for the same CDR3. The chain has TRBV28 and TRBJ1-5; TRBD1 might be the D (5 bases). The CDR3 is 15 residues long. Trimming shortened V by 3 bases and J by 2 bases, and 11 bases separated the two germline ends. Germline V CDR1 and CDR2: MDHEN, SYDVKM. The CDR3 DNA reads TGTGCCAGCAGTTTGGGACTTCAGGGCAATCAGCCCCAGCATTTT. This codes for CASSLGLQGNQPQHF.

The J gene is TRBJ2-7, the V gene TRBV4-2; TRBD2 matches at 8 bases. Germline V gives CDR1 LGHNA, CDR2 YNFKEQ. With V trimmed by 0 bases and J by 4 bases, 11 bases remained unmatched. There are 17 residues in the CDR3. Here the CDR3 DNA reads TGTGCCAGCAGCCAAGAGGGCGACAAGCGGGAGTTATACGAGCAGTACTTC. This codes for CASSQEGDKRELYEQYF.

This chain joins TRBV4-1 and TRBJ2-7; tentatively, D is TRBD1 or TRBD2 (5 bases each). Germline values: CDR1 MGHRA, CDR2 YSYEKL. CDR3 length: 15 amino acids. The germline V and J ends were trimmed by 3 bases and 2 bases, with 14 bases remaining between them. CDR3 sequence (DNA): TGCGCCAGCAGCCAGGCCGGGACCGAGACCTACGAGCAGTACTTC. Amino acid sequence: CASSQAGTETYEQYF.

This rearrangement joins TRBV30 to TRBJ2-5; 12 positions agree with TRBD2. The better agreement between TRBJ2-7 and the DNA end casts doubt on the J call. In germline, CDR1 is GTSNPN, CDR2 SVGIG (reference sequence). This CDR3 spans 15 amino acids. This chain's CDR3 is CAWSQGLAGSYEQYF. The CDR3 DNA is TGTGCCTGGAGTCAGGGACTAGCGGGCTCCTACGAGCAGTACTTC.

V is TRBV27 and J is TRBJ1-5, with TRBD1 identical over 7 bases. This CDR3 is built from 13 residues. V lost 0 bases to trimming and J lost 13 bases; unmatched junction nucleotides: 6. Per germline, CDR1 MNHEY and CDR2 SMNVEV (reference sequence). The CDR3 nucleotides are TGTGCCAGCAGTTTATCGTCCGGACAGGTGCAGCATTTT. Encoded protein: CASSLSSGQVQHF.

This rearrangement joins TRBV5-1 to TRBJ2-1, with a possible D match to TRBD2 (5 bases). CDR3 length equals 12 residues. V was trimmed by 3 bases and J by 7 bases, leaving 8 bases between them. CDR1 is SGHRS and CDR2 is YFSETQ in the germline V gene. The chain's CDR3 is CASSSGLNEQFF. For the CDR3, the DNA is TGCGCCAGCAGCTCCGGACTGAATGAGCAGTTCTTC.

The chain joins TRBV28 to TRBJ2-3, with D possibly TRBD2 on 6 matching bases. The CDR3 has 15 residues. The ends were cut back, 5 bases at V and 1 base at J, with 13 bases in the middle. Looked up from germline, CDR1 is MDHEN and CDR2 is SYDVKM. Written as DNA, the CDR3 is TGTGCCAGCAGTCCTGTTAGCGGTCGCACAGATACGCAGTATTTT. Its translation is CASSPVSGRTDTQYF.

The chain couples TRBV4-1 to TRBJ2-7; a weak D match, TRBD1 (6 bases). This CDR3 region has 14 residues. The V gene lost 2 bases and the J gene lost 6 bases, with 14 bases spanning the gap. CDR1 MGHRA and CDR2 YSYEKL come from the germline V gene. The CDR3 sequence: CASSQLGQRSEQYF. As DNA, the CDR3 is TGCGCCAGCAGCCAATTAGGACAGAGGAGCGAGCAGTACTTC.

The chain uses TRBV20-1 and TRBJ2-7, with D uncertain. Trimming took 4 bases from V and 4 from J, leaving 8 bases between them. Germline values: CDR1 DFQATT, CDR2 SNEGSKA (reference sequence). The CDR3 is 11 amino acids. The CDR3 nucleotides read TGCAGTGCTACCCTCTTGTACGAGCAGTACTTC. Translation gives CSATLLYEQYF.

V is TRBV19 and J is TRBJ2-7; 9 bases match TRBD2. CDR1 LNHDA and CDR2 SQIVND come from the germline V gene (reference sequence). Germline trimming cut 3 bases from V and 1 base from J; bases unmatched to any gene: 4. The CDR3 is 15 residues long. The CDR3 loop reads CASSIFLAGSYEQYF. The CDR3 DNA is TGTGCCAGTAGTATCTTCCTAGCGGGATCCTACGAGCAGTACTTC.

The count of this clone is one. This sequence joins TRBV5-8 and TRBJ1-4; no firm D call. Germline loops: CDR1 SGHTS, CDR2 YDEGEE. V was shortened by 0 bases and J by 11 bases, with 11 bases between the two germline ends. The CDR3 has 13 residues. The CDR3 sequence: CASSLGPGGKLFF. CDR3 sequence (DNA): TGTGCCAGCAGCTTGGGGCCCGGAGGGAAACTGTTTTTT.

On this clone: The sample has other DNA sequences that encode this CDR3 too. This rearrangement joins TRBV19 to TRBJ2-7; 12 nucleotides match TRBD2. The V gene end was trimmed by 5 bases and the J gene end by 1 base; junction bases not matched to a gene: 3. Germline V gene lookup returns CDR1 LNHDA and CDR2 SQIVND (reference sequence). CDR3 length: 15 amino acids. The CDR3 DNA sequence: TGTGCCAGTAGTGCCGGACTAGCGGGATCCTACGAGCAGTACTTC. Translated, it gives CASSAGLAGSYEQYF.

The J gene is TRBJ2-5, the V gene TRBV21-1; the table's D gene call, TRBD2, was not cross checked with the DNA. The J call may not be correct, given that the DNA end is closer to TRBJ2-7. TRBV21-1 is recorded as a pseudogene. CDR3 length: 12 residues. Written as DNA, the CDR3 is TGTGCCACAATCAGGAGGACCTACGAGCAGTACTTC. This encodes CATIRRTYEQYF.

This clone was seen once. The chain combines TRBV10-1 with TRBJ2-3; no definite D call. Germline V gene data show CDR1 as WNHNN and CDR2 as SYGVQD (reference sequence). The CDR3 extends over 14 amino acids. V lost 2 bases, J lost 2 bases, and 8 bases lay in between. CDR3 nucleotides: TGCGCCAGCAGTGAGGGCAGGACCACAGATACGCAGTATTTT. Its protein product is CASSEGRTTDTQYF.

This clone was detected only a few times. The chain recombines TRBV13 with TRBJ2-7; 11 nucleotides line up with TRBD2. With 4 bases clipped from V and 5 bases from J, the junction kept 7 bases outside the gene matches. Germline V gives CDR1 PRHDT, CDR2 FYEKMQ (reference sequence). The CDR3 runs 15 residues. Here the CDR3 reads CASSSLLAGEHEQYF. DNA for the CDR3: TGTGCCAGCAGCTCTCTACTAGCGGGAGAACACGAGCAGTACTTC.

V is TRBV14 and J is TRBJ2-7; 7 positions match TRBD2. The CDR3 sequence is 17 residues long. Germline CDR1 and CDR2: SGHDN and FVKESK. With 1 base clipped from V and 1 base from J, the junction kept 10 bases outside the gene matches. CDR3 sequence: CASSQGVGGAISYEQYF. The CDR3 coding sequence is TGTGCCAGCAGCCAAGGTGTGGGAGGGGCGATATCCTACGAGCAGTACTTC. Using reference TRBV14 and TRBJ2-7 for the parts outside the CDR3, the full variable domain is EAGVTQFPSHSVIEKGQTVTLRCDPISGHDNLYWYRRVMGKEIKFLLHFVKESKQDESGMPNNRFLAERTGGTYSTLKVQPAELEDSGVYFCASSQGVGGAISYEQYFGPGTRLTVT.

The chain carries TRBV11-2 and TRBJ2-7; TRBD2 aligns across 11 bases. The CDR3 has 16 amino acids. J gave up 2 bases and V 5 bases, and 8 bases lay outside the gene matches. Germline values: CDR1 SGHAT, CDR2 FQNNGV. The CDR3: CASSHSRLAGTYEQYF. CDR3 DNA sequence: TGTGCCAGCAGCCACAGTAGACTAGCGGGGACCTACGAGCAGTACTTC.

J is TRBJ2-1 and V is TRBV11-3, with 8 bases identical to TRBD2. CDR3 length: 13 residues. V was clipped by 8 bases and J by 4 bases; unmatched bases: 4. CDR1 is SGHNT and CDR2 is YENEEA in the germline V gene. The CDR3 bases are TGTGCCAGCTCGACTAGCGCATACAATGAGCAGTTCTTC. Translated, it gives CASSTSAYNEQFF.

This chain links TRBV30 with TRBJ2-1, with D possibly being TRBD1 (5 bases). The CDR3 totals 14 residues. V was trimmed by 2 bases and J by 4 bases, leaving 12 bases between them. Germline lookup yields CDR1 GTSNPN and CDR2 SVGIG (reference sequence). CDR3 coding DNA: TGTGCCTGGAGTAGGACACAAACTTACAATGAGCAGTTCTTC. It specifies CAWSRTQTYNEQFF.

The chain has TRBV21-1 and TRBJ1-4; the D call of TRBD1 is as the table states it, not checked on the DNA. TRBV21-1 is a pseudogene locus. CDR3 length equals 18 residues. The chain's CDR3 is CASSKRLGLTGFDEKLFF. For the CDR3, the DNA is TGTGCCAGCAGCAAAAGGTTGGGGCTCACAGGGTTTGATGAAAAACTGTTTTTT.

The J gene is TRBJ2-1, the V gene TRBV11-2, with 8 nucleotides matching TRBD2. Trimming removed 7 bases from V and 7 bases from J; junction bases left unmatched: 15. Per germline, CDR1 SGHAT and CDR2 FQNNGV. The CDR3 is 16 residues long. The CDR3 reads CASTSYMVAGTNEQFF. For the CDR3, the DNA is TGTGCCAGCACCTCTTACATGGTAGCGGGAACTAATGAGCAGTTCTTC. Full variable domain (missing parts from reference TRBV11-2 and TRBJ2-1): EAGVAQSPRYKIIEKRQSVAFWCNPISGHATLYWYQQILGQGPKLLIQFQNNGVVDDSQLPKDRFSAERLKGVDSTLKIQPAKLEDSAVYLCASTSYMVAGTNEQFFGPGTRLTVL.

V gene TRBV6-6 combines with J gene TRBJ2-5; 10 bases agree with TRBD2. The CDR3 extends over 16 amino acids. J gave up 2 bases and V 6 bases, and 9 bases lay outside the gene matches. CDR1 and CDR2 from the germline V gene are MNHNY and SVGAGI (reference sequence). CDR3 protein: CASSLLAGRGQETQYF. In DNA form, the CDR3 reads TGTGCCAGCAGCTTACTAGCGGGAAGGGGGCAAGAGACCCAGTACTTC.

CDR3 protein: CASSSRLGGLWDTQYF. The CDR3 DNA reads TGTGCCAGCAGCTCCCGACTAGGGGGACTTTGGGATACGCAGTATTTT. The J gene is TRBJ2-3, the V gene TRBV7-9; D may match TRBD1 or TRBD2 (6 bases each). The V end lost 4 bases, the J end lost 6 bases, and 20 bases lay between the germline ends. This CDR3 is 16 amino acids long. Germline CDR1 and CDR2: SEHNR and FQNEAQ (reference sequence).